The next 23 T cell receptor beta chains were all read from a single sample in a study of regulatory T cells in long-lasting Graves disease. To make TCR beta libraries, researchers used iRepertoire HTBI primers and Arm-PCR of CDR3 regions. TCRdb recomputed calls from the multiplex PCR reads with MiXCR, one row per CDR3 protein. The repertoire consists of under 500,000 distinct CDR3 sequences, with less than 20% occurring once and the leading ten covering around 10%. As for time point: newly diagnosed GD, antithyroid drugs for less than 3 months. PBMC RNA was the source of the TCR library. This same sample was also taken into another study, of T cells in Graves' hyperthyroidism and ophthalmopathy.

Sequencing was performed on peripheral blood mononuclear cells (PBMCs), taken at new diagnosis, from a patient treated with antithyroid drugs. All receptors come from a young woman with Graves disease.

This clonotype was detected ten times or more. This rearrangement joins TRBV5-1 to TRBJ2-2; no definite D call. Germline CDR1 SGHRS, CDR2 YFSETQ. This CDR3 is 12 amino acids long. The germline V and J ends were trimmed by 4 bases and 3 bases, with 4 bases remaining between them. For the CDR3, the DNA is TGCGCCAGCAGCCCCCACACCGGGGAGCTGTTTTTT. Translation gives CASSPHTGELFF.

The chain is built from TRBV20-1 and TRBJ2-3; no firm D call. Germline CDR1 is DFQATT and CDR2 is SNEGSKA (reference sequence). Deletions cut 1 base from V and 4 bases from J, with 9 bases between. The CDR3 totals 13 residues. CDR3 in DNA: TGCAGTGCTAGAGGGAGTCGGGCAGATACGCAGTATTTT. As protein: CSARGSRADTQYF.

The V and J genes are TRBV20-1 and TRBJ1-6, with TRBD1 as a possible D gene (5 bases). Trimming removed 6 bases at V and 7 bases at J, with 13 bases between. This CDR3 has 13 amino acids. Germline V gene sequence: CDR1 DFQATT, CDR2 SNEGSKA (reference sequence). DNA of the CDR3: TGCAGTGCGGGCAGGGACCTAAATTCACCCCTCCACTTT. Its protein product is CSAGRDLNSPLHF.

There are many counts of this clonotype. This rearrangement joins TRBV7-2 to TRBJ1-1; TRBD1 agrees at 7 bases. CDR3 length: 15 amino acids. Germline-derived CDR1 and CDR2 are SGHTA and FQGNSA. Germline trimming cut 0 bases from V and 6 bases from J; bases unmatched to any gene: 7. CDR3 DNA: TGTGCCAGCAGCTTAGCGACAGGGAGGGGATCTGAAGCTTTCTTT. Its translation is CASSLATGRGSEAFF. Full variable domain (outside the CDR3, taken from reference TRBV7-2 and TRBJ1-1): GAGVSQSPSNKVTEKGKDVELRCDPISGHTALYWYRQSLGQGLEFLIYFQGNSAPDKSGLPSDRFSAERTGGSVSTLTIQRTQQEDSAVYLCASSLATGRGSEAFFGQGTRLTVV.

The rearrangement links TRBV20-1 to TRBJ1-2; D possibly corresponds to TRBD1 (6 bases). The CDR3 totals 13 residues. V lost 8 bases, J lost 4 bases, and 17 bases lay in between. CDR1 is DFQATT and CDR2 is SNEGSKA in the germline V gene (reference sequence). The CDR3 nucleotides read TGCAGTACTGGGAGGGGGGCAAGCTATGGCTACACCTTC. Protein sequence: CSTGRGASYGYTF.

This clonotype was detected many times. The genes are TRBV30 and TRBJ1-1, with D possibly matching TRBD1 (5 bases). V was shortened by 4 bases and J by 7 bases, with 16 bases between the two germline ends. CDR1 and CDR2 from the germline V gene are GTSNPN and SVGIG (reference sequence). This CDR3 has 13 amino acids. CDR3 sequence (DNA): TGTGCCTGGAACCCGGGACCCCGGTTTGAAGCTTTCTTT. It is translated as CAWNPGPRFEAFF.

This clonotype was counted ten times or more. The rearrangement links TRBV7-9 to TRBJ2-2, with no clear D. V was cut by 2 bases and J by 2 bases, with 9 bases left in between. CDR1 SEHNR and CDR2 FQNEAQ come from the germline V gene (reference sequence). CDR3 length: 15 amino acids. This CDR3 reads CASSLIGLNTGELFF. CDR3 in DNA: TGTGCCAGCAGCTTAATAGGCCTAAACACCGGGGAGCTGTTTTTT.

This clonotype has ten or more counts. This chain links TRBV6-2 or TRBV6-3 with TRBJ1-3; tentatively, D is TRBD1 (6 bases). The CDR3 extends over 15 amino acids. V shed 2 bases and J shed 2 bases, with 10 bases lying between them. Germline V lookup: CDR1 MNHEY, CDR2 SVGEGT. The chain's CDR3 is CASSYRGGTGNTIYF. CDR3 in DNA: TGTGCCAGCAGTTACAGAGGGGGAACTGGAAACACCATATATTTT.

With regard to this clonotype: A read error is possible here, since a much larger clone lies one base away. The CDR3 nucleotides are TGTGCCAGCACCCATGGGACACCCGGGGAGGCTTACTTC. Encoded protein: CASTHGTPGEAYF. V is TRBV16 and J is TRBJ2-7; possibly TRBD1 or TRBD2 for D (6 bases each). The CDR3 spans 13 residues. CDR1 is KGHSY and CDR2 is FQNENV in the germline V gene. V lost 7 bases, J lost 13 bases, and 23 bases lay in between.

At least ten counts were recorded for this clonotype. At one boundary the junction diverges from the germline segment, which might be a read error. V and J are TRBV5-1 and TRBJ2-2; D is uncertain. The CDR3 has 13 amino acids. Germline CDR1 is SGHRS and CDR2 is YFSETQ. For the CDR3, the DNA is TGTGCCAGCAGCTTGGCAGGCACCGGGGAGCTGTTTTTT. Translation gives CASSLAGTGELFF.

This clonotype was seen at least ten times. The V and J genes are TRBV3-1 and TRBJ1-2; D gene ambiguous. Germline V gene data show CDR1 as LGHDT and CDR2 as YNNKEL (reference sequence). V shed 1 base and J shed 3 bases, with 6 bases lying between them. The CDR3 is 13 amino acids. The chain's CDR3 is CASSQAWDYGYTF. The CDR3 DNA reads as TGTGCCAGCAGCCAAGCTTGGGACTATGGCTACACCTTC. Looking up the rest from reference TRBV3-1 and TRBJ1-2 gives the full variable domain: DTAVSQTPKYLVTQMGNDKSIKCEQNLGHDTMYWYKQDSKKFLKIMFSYNNKELIINETVPNRFSPKSPDKAHLNLHINSLELGDSAVYFCASSQAWDYGYTFGSGTRLTVV.

CDR3 nucleotide sequence: TGTGCCAGCAGTTTTCAGGGGGGCGCGAGCACTGAAGCTTTCTTT. It encodes CASSFQGGASTEAFF. The chain links TRBV28 to TRBJ1-1; 7 bases are shared with TRBD1. The CDR3 is 15 residues long. V was pared by 3 bases and J by 4 bases, with 8 bases of the junction left unmatched. Germline CDR1 and CDR2: MDHEN and SYDVKM. Full variable domain (remainder filled in from reference TRBV28 and TRBJ1-1): DVKVTQSSRYLVKRTGEKVFLECVQDMDHENMFWYRQDPGLGLRLIYFSYDVKMKEKGDIPEGYSVSREKKERFSLILESASTNQTSMYLCASSFQGGASTEAFFGQGTRLTVV.

This clonotype was observed many times. The CDR3 sequence is CASSVTNLNTEAFF. CDR3 DNA sequence: TGTGCCAGCAGCGTAACCAACTTGAACACTGAAGCTTTCTTT. The rearrangement links TRBV28 to TRBJ1-1; D not certain. Trimming left V 6 bases short and J 0 bases short, with 11 bases between. The CDR3 runs to 14 residues. Germline V gene data show CDR1 as MDHEN and CDR2 as SYDVKM.

In its sample, this clonotype was seen many times. The chain joins TRBV5-1 to TRBJ1-1; 7 bases are shared with TRBD1. The CDR3 is 14 residues long. The germline CDR1 and CDR2 sequences are SGHRS and YFSETQ. V trimming: 1 base; J trimming: 1 base; junction bases outside the gene matches: 1. The CDR3 reads CASSLWDRNTEAFF. CDR3 in DNA: TGCGCCAGCAGCTTGTGGGACAGGAACACTGAAGCTTTCTTT. The full variable domain, with the rest looked up from reference TRBV5-1 and TRBJ1-1, is KAGVTQTPRYLIKTRGQQVTLSCSPISGHRSVSWYQQTPGQGLQFLFEYFSETQRNKGNFPGRFSGRQFSNSRSEMNVSTLELGDSALYLCASSLWDRNTEAFFGQGTRLTVV.

The genes are TRBV11-2 and TRBJ2-1; a possible D gene is TRBD2 (6 bases). Germline-derived CDR1 and CDR2 are SGHAT and FQNNGV. This CDR3 has 15 residues. Between the trimmed V and J ends, which lost 1 base and 6 bases, there was a span of 13 bases. In DNA form, the CDR3 reads TGTGCCAGCAGCTTAGTTAGGGCGGGACCCAATGAGCAGTTCTTC. Protein: CASSLVRAGPNEQFF.

This clonotype was recorded at least ten times. This sequence joins TRBV11-2 and TRBJ2-4; possible D gene TRBD2, 7 bases. Germline V gives CDR1 SGHAT, CDR2 FQNNGV. This CDR3 is built from 16 residues. V lost 7 bases, J lost 1 base, and 17 bases lay in between. The CDR3 reads CASTMGGAKAKNIQYF. In nucleotides, the CDR3 is TGTGCCAGCACCATGGGGGGGGCTAAGGCCAAAAACATTCAGTACTTC.

The sample holds many counts of this clonotype. The chain links TRBV20-1 to TRBJ2-4; D could derive from TRBD1 or TRBD2 (5 bases each). V lost 5 bases and J 1 base, leaving 18 bases between the germline ends. The length of the CDR3 is 16 residues. Germline V CDR1 and CDR2: DFQATT, SNEGSKA (reference sequence). CDR3 residues: CSAGNPREWAKNIQYF. The CDR3 DNA is TGCAGTGCTGGAAACCCCAGGGAGTGGGCCAAAAACATTCAGTACTTC.

This clonotype was seen ten or more times. This chain links TRBV3-1 with TRBJ2-5, with 7 bases that match TRBD2. The CDR3 is 13 amino acids. The V gene end was trimmed by 3 bases and the J gene end by 3 bases; junction bases not matched to a gene: 1. CDR1 is LGHDT and CDR2 is YNNKEL in the germline V gene (reference sequence). The CDR3 DNA sequence: TGTGCCAGCAGCCAGGGGGGGAAAGAGACCCAGTACTTC. Protein sequence: CASSQGGKETQYF.

This clonotype was detected many times. This chain joins TRBV6-5 and TRBJ2-2; 15 bases are a match to TRBD2. The CDR3 has 19 amino acids. Germline V gives CDR1 MNHEY, CDR2 SVGAGI. Trimming took 0 bases from V and 2 from J; bases not matched to a gene: 4. CDR3 amino acids: CASSYSGLAGGINTGELFF. The CDR3 bases are TGTGCCAGCAGTTACTCGGGACTAGCGGGAGGTATTAACACCGGGGAGCTGTTTTTT.

There are many counts of this clonotype. The rearrangement joins TRBV20-1 to TRBJ1-5; no definite D call. This CDR3 is 12 amino acids long. The V gene lost 1 base and the J gene lost 5 bases, with 6 bases spanning the gap. CDR1 is DFQATT, CDR2 SNEGSKA, per germline (reference sequence). CDR3 nucleotides: TGCAGTGCTAGAGTGTCCGATCAGCCCCAGCATTTT. Translation gives CSARVSDQPQHF.

Points on this clonotype: Sequence at one end of the junction differs from germline and may be a read error. The chain has TRBV10-3 and TRBJ2-7, with TRBD2 matching 8 bases. Germline lookup yields CDR1 ENHRY and CDR2 SYGVKD. The CDR3 consists of 16 residues. The CDR3 nucleotides read TGTGCCAGCAGTGAAGTAAGGAGAGCGGGAGTCTACGAGCAGTACTTC. Amino acids: CASSEVRRAGVYEQYF.

The V and J genes are TRBV5-4 and TRBJ1-2; perhaps TRBD1 as D (5 bases). CDR3 length: 15 residues. Looked up from germline, CDR1 is SGHNT and CDR2 is YYREEE (reference sequence). V gave up 0 bases and J gave up 9 bases, with 18 bases separating them. CDR3 bases: TGTGCCAGCAGCTTGGAAGCCCCCCGACAGCGACGCTACACCTTC. This sequence encodes CASSLEAPRQRRYTF.

The table lists this clonotype with many counts. The chain employs TRBV11-2 and TRBJ2-5; 7 bases are a match to TRBD1. J was trimmed by 7 bases and V by 5 bases; bases with no gene match: 7. CDR3 length: 13 amino acids. Germline V gene sequence: CDR1 SGHAT, CDR2 FQNNGV. The CDR3 is CASSPRQGTTQYF. The CDR3 coding sequence is TGTGCCAGCAGCCCGAGACAGGGAACGACCCAGTACTTC. The variable domain in full, with the rest retrieved from reference TRBV11-2 and TRBJ2-5, is EAGVAQSPRYKIIEKRQSVAFWCNPISGHATLYWYQQILGQGPKLLIQFQNNGVVDDSQLPKDRFSAERLKGVDSTLKIQPAKLEDSAVYLCASSPRQGTTQYFGPGTRLLVL.